Listed below are T cell receptor beta chains from one sample, sequenced in a study of cytomegalovirus exposure and HLA in healthy donors. Generated by immunoSEQ multiplex PCR, the TCRdb table keeps only in-frame clones and is missing some. The table records 200,000 to 250,000 clones, almost 80% of them present only once. The sequenced sample consisted of PBMCs. The source of these receptors is a male donor in good health and CMV-seronegative. Both conserved end residues are part of each CDR3. The order of the fields is J gene, V gene, CDR3 protein.

j_gene: TRBJ2-3; v_gene: TRBV28; CDR3aa: CASSRSSSTDTQYF
j_gene: TRBJ2-7; v_gene: TRBV6-1; CDR3aa: CASGGQYEQYF
j_gene: TRBJ2-1; v_gene: TRBV9; CDR3aa: CASIKTAGAPYNEQFF
j_gene: TRBJ2-6; v_gene: TRBV27; CDR3aa: CASSPNSGANVLTF
j_gene: TRBJ2-7; v_gene: TRBV5-6; CDR3aa: CASQLSTYEQYF
j_gene: TRBJ2-7; v_gene: TRBV7-2; CDR3aa: CASSSSTGTRASYEQYF
j_gene: TRBJ2-7; v_gene: TRBV28; CDR3aa: CASRTGQVPYEQYF
j_gene: TRBJ2-6; v_gene: TRBV28; CDR3aa: CASSLGTGSGANVLTF
j_gene: TRBJ1-5; v_gene: TRBV6-5; CDR3aa: CASSLRPDRGNQPQHF
j_gene: TRBJ1-5; v_gene: TRBV5-1; CDR3aa: CASSATGTVNQPQHF
j_gene: TRBJ2-7; v_gene: TRBV5-4; CDR3aa: CASSYYSGSYEQYF